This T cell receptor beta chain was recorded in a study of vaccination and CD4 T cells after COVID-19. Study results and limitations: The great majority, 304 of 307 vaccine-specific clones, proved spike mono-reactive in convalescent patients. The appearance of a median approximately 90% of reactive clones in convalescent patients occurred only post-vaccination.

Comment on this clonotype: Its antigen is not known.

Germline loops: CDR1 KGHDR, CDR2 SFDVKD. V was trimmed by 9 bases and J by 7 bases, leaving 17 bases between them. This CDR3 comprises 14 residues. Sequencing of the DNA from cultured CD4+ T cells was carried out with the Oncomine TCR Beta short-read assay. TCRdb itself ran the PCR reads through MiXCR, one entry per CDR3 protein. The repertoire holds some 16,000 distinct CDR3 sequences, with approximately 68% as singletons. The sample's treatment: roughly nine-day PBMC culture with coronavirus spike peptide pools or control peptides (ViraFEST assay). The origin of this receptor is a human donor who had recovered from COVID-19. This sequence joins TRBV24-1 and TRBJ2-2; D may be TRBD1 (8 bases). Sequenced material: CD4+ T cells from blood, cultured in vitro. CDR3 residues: CATRGAGGSGELFF. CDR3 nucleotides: TGTGCCACCCGGGGGGCAGGGGGCAGCGGGGAGCTGTTTTTT.